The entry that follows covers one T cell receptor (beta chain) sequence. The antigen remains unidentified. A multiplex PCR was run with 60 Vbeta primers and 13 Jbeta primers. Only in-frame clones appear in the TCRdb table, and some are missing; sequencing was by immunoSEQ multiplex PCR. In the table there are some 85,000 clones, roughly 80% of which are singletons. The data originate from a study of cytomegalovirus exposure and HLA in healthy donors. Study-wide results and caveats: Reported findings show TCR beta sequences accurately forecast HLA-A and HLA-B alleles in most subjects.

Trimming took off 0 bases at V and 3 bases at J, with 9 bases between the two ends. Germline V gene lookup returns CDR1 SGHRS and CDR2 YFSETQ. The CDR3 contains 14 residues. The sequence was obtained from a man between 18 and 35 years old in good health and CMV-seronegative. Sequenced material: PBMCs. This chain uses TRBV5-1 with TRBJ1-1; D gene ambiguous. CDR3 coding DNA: TGCGCCAGCAGCTTGGCGATTGCAGACACTGAAGCTTTCTTT. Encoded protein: CASSLAIADTEAFF.